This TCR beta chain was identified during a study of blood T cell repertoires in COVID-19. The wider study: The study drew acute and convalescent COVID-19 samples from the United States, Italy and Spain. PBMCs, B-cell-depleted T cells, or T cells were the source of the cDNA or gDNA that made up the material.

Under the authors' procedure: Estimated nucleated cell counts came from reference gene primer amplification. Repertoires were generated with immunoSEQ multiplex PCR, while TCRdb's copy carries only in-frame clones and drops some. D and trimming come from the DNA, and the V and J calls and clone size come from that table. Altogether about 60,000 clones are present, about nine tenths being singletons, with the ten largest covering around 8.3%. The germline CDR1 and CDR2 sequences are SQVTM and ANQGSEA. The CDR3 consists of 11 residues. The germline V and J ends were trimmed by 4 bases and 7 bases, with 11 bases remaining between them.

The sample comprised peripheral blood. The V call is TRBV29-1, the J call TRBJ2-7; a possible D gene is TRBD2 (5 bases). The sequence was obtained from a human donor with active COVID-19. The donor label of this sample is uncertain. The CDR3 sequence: CSVVGPGEQYF. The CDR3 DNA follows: TGCAGCGTTGTAGGGCCGGGGGAGCAGTACTTC.